This TCR beta chain derives from a study of blood T cells in healthy people across ages. Germline-derived CDR1 and CDR2 are KGHSH and LQKENI. Trimming removed 6 bases at V and 7 bases at J, with 16 bases between. The CDR3 spans 13 residues. Using a J-beta primer mix together with a sample-barcoded 5' primer, a second PCR was run for roughly 6 to 12 cycles. MiXCR, run by TCRdb on the 5' RACE reads, gives a single entry per CDR3 protein. Of around 1.5 million distinct CDR3 sequences listed, almost 35% were seen once; the top ten hold about 10%. The gene calls are TRBV18 and TRBJ2-7, with a weak D call TRBD1 (5 bases). Sequenced: blood. This TCR derives from a woman aged 25 to 45 in good health. This CDR3 reads CASSRIRGEEQYF. The CDR3 DNA sequence: TGTGCCAGCTCGCGCATAAGGGGTGAAGAGCAGTACTTC.